A single sample is the source of the 5 T cell receptor beta chains below, sequenced in a study of a mutant IDH1 vaccine in newly diagnosed glioma. TCRdb's table, derived via immunoSEQ multiplex PCR, lists solely in-frame clones and lacks some. Of around 46,000 clones detected, around four fifths appear once; the ten largest clones hold about 5.2%. Their specific antigens are unknown. The time point was: week 5, during vaccination. All doses held 300 ug of mutant IDH1 20-mer peptide, with topical imiquimod. This specimen consisted of PBMCs, obtained from a glioma patient whose treatment included an IDH1 peptide vaccine. The receptors stem from a man in his forties or fifties with glioma.

This clone appeared a few times. The V call is TRBV12-5, the J call TRBJ1-2; D gene ambiguous. Germline V gene data show CDR1 as LGHNT and CDR2 as FRNRAP. The CDR3 sequence is 12 residues long. V was clipped by 8 bases and J by 2 bases, with 9 bases between them. CDR3 DNA sequence: TGTGCTAGTTCGGCAGCCAACTATGGCTACACCTTC. This gives the protein CASSAANYGYTF.

The genes are TRBV5-1 and TRBJ2-7, with a tentative D call TRBD2 (6 bases). The V gene's germline CDR1 is SGHRS and CDR2 YFSETQ. CDR3 size: 15 residues. Trimming stripped 4 bases from V and 0 bases from J, with 14 bases between. CDR3 protein: CASSPTAGSSYEQYF. DNA of the CDR3: TGCGCCAGCAGCCCCACAGCCGGGAGCTCCTACGAGCAGTACTTC.

This clone appeared a single time. The chain combines TRBV6-5 with TRBJ2-7; TRBD1 matches 8 bases. The J segment lost 6 bases and the V segment lost 0 bases, leaving 10 bases of the junction unmatched. CDR3 length: 16 amino acids. The germline CDR1 and CDR2 sequences are MNHEY and SVGAGI. CDR3 DNA: TGTGCCAGCAGTTACTCGAGGAGACAGGGGCTGATCGAGCAGTACTTC. Its protein is CASSYSRRQGLIEQYF.

V is TRBV6-7 and J is TRBJ2-6; 7 bases line up with TRBD2. TRBV6-7 is reported as an ORF; its role is uncertain. Unmatched junction bases numbered 9, after V lost 9 bases and J lost 1 base. CDR3 length: 16 amino acids. CDR3 loop: CARERGGGSGANVLTF. The CDR3 DNA follows: TGTGCCAGGGAGCGGGGAGGTGGGTCTGGGGCCAACGTCCTGACTTTC.

The chain employs TRBV6-5 and TRBJ2-3; TRBD2 matches 7 bases. Per the germline V gene, CDR1 is MNHEY and CDR2 is SVGAGI. This CDR3 is built from 13 residues. V lost 11 bases to trimming and J lost 5 bases; unmatched junction nucleotides: 10. The CDR3 region is CAASRVAGDTQYF. Written as DNA, the CDR3 is TGTGCCGCCTCCCGAGTAGCGGGAGATACGCAGTATTTT.